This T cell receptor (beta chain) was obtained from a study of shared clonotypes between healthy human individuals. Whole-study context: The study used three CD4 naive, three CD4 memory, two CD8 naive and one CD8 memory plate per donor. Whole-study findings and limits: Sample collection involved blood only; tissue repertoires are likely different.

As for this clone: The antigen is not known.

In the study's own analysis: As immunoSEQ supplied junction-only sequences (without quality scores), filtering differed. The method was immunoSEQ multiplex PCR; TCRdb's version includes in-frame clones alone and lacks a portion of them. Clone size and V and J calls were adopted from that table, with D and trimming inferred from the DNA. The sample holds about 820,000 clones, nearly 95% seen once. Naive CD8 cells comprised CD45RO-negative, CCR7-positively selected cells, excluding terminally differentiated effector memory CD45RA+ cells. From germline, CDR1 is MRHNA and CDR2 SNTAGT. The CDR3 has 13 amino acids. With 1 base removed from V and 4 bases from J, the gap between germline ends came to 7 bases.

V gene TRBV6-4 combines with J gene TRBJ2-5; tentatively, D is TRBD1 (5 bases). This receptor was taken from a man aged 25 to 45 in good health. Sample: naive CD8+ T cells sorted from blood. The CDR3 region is CASSDYQGETQYF. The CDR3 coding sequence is TGTGCCAGCAGTGACTACCAGGGAGAGACCCAGTACTTC.